Below are 23 T cell receptor beta chains sequenced from a single sample in a study of metastatic and nonmetastatic thyroid tumors. TCRdb recomputed clones from the PCR reads via MiXCR. Of fewer than 30,000 clones listed, roughly 15% are singletons. Ahead of thyroid surgery, no patient had received treatment of any kind. Sequenced sample: blood. The receptors here all came from a female donor with papillary thyroid cancer or a benign thyroid nodule (not recorded which). Some clones in this sample may be carry-over from other donors' samples.

The rearrangement links TRBV11-1 to TRBJ2-1, with 10 bases lining up with TRBD2. The CDR3 covers 18 residues. With 2 bases clipped from V and 7 bases from J, the junction kept 14 bases outside the gene matches. The V gene's germline CDR1 is SGHAT and CDR2 FQDESV (reference sequence). The DNA for the CDR3 is TGTGCCAGCAGCTTATCTAGTCAAGCGGGAGGGCGCCAAAATGAGCAGTTCTTC. Translating gives CASSLSSQAGGRQNEQFF.

This clone was counted a few times. The chain uses TRBV27 and TRBJ1-1; 10 bases agree with TRBD1. This CDR3 comprises 14 residues. In germline, CDR1 is MNHEY, CDR2 SMNVEV (reference sequence). With 6 bases clipped from V and 7 bases from J, the junction kept 8 bases outside the gene matches. The CDR3 is CASSRQGALIEAFF. In nucleotides, the CDR3 is TGTGCCAGCAGCCGACAGGGGGCGCTAATTGAAGCTTTCTTT.

This clone was observed a single time. DNA for the CDR3: TGTGCCAGCAGGCCTCGGGACCGAACCTACGAGCAGTACTTC. Translating gives CASRPRDRTYEQYF. This chain connects TRBV27 to TRBJ2-7, with D perhaps TRBD1 or TRBD2 (5 bases each). CDR3 length: 14 amino acids. The ends were cut back, 6 bases at V and 2 bases at J, with 14 bases in the middle. Germline CDR1 and CDR2: MNHEY and SMNVEV (reference sequence).

The chain has TRBV25-1 and TRBJ1-4, with D possibly TRBD1 on 6 matching bases. This CDR3 is built from 16 residues. Trimming left V 5 bases short and J 7 bases short, with 20 bases between. CDR1 and CDR2 (germline): MGHDK, SYGVNS. CDR3: CASSTSRGARGEKLFF. Written as DNA, the CDR3 is TGTGCCAGCAGTACGTCTAGGGGGGCGCGTGGTGAAAAACTGTTTTTT.

In its sample, this clone was seen many times. This sequence joins TRBV9 and TRBJ2-7; 8 bases fit TRBD1. V gave up 2 bases and J gave up 4 bases; unmatched junction bases: 8. Germline assignment: CDR1 SGDLS and CDR2 YYNGEE. The CDR3 has 15 amino acids. The CDR3 DNA reads as TGTGCCAGCAGCGTGGCAGGGGGCGGGCAGTACGAGCAGTACTTC. The encoded protein is CASSVAGGGQYEQYF. Based on the CDR3 plus reference TRBV9 and TRBJ2-7, the full variable domain is DSGVTQTPKHLITATGQRVTLRCSPRSGDLSVYWYQQSLDQGLQFLIQYYNGEERAKGNILERFSAQQFPDLHSELNLSSLELGDSALYFCASSVAGGGQYEQYFGPGTRLTVT.

The chain links TRBV9 to TRBJ2-7; D remains unclear. The germline V gene encodes CDR1 SGDLS and CDR2 YYNGEE. Trimming took off 6 bases at V and 0 bases at J, with 16 bases between the two ends. The CDR3 extends over 15 amino acids. The CDR3 DNA reads TGTGCCAGCAACCCCGGACCAGTGCACTCCTACGAGCAGTACTTC. It is translated as CASNPGPVHSYEQYF.

By frequency in the sample, this clone is medium-sized. V gene TRBV28 combines with J gene TRBJ1-5; TRBD1 might be the D (5 bases). The CDR3 runs 15 residues. The V end was cut by 8 bases, the J end by 6 bases, with 20 bases between. Per germline, CDR1 MDHEN and CDR2 SYDVKM. In DNA form, the CDR3 reads TGTGCCAGCCGTCCTATAAGGGGCGGCGGTCAGCCCCAGCATTTT. Amino acids: CASRPIRGGGQPQHF.

This clone was seen more than once but under ten times. At one of its ends the junction is not consistent with the germline gene, which may arise from a read error. This chain connects TRBV12-3 or TRBV12-4 to TRBJ2-2, with D possibly being TRBD2 (5 bases). CDR3 length: 14 amino acids. This chain's CDR3 is CASNRDYATWELFF. The CDR3 DNA follows: TGTGCCAGCAATCGGGATTACGCCACCTGGGAGCTGTTTTTT.

Concerning this clone itself: This may arise from a read error, as a much more abundant clone is one base away. The chain carries TRBV9 and TRBJ2-7, with D maybe TRBD1 (6 bases). The germline CDR1 and CDR2 sequences are SGDLS and YYNGEE. The CDR3 is 19 residues long. CDR3 DNA sequence: TGTGCCAGCAGCGTAGGTCTCAATAGGGGGACACGTATGACCTACGAGAAGTACTTC. This sequence encodes CASSVGLNRGTRMTYEKYF.

This clone was seen repeatedly, ten times or more. The gene calls are TRBV3-1 and TRBJ2-1, with D possibly TRBD2 on 5 matching bases. The V gene's germline CDR1 is LGHDT and CDR2 YNNKEL (reference sequence). The CDR3 length is 17 residues. V was pared by 0 bases and J by 9 bases, with 21 bases between. CDR3 coding DNA: TGTGCCAGCAGCCAAGATCGAGGAGGACGGTTCGTTGGTGAGCAGTTCTTC. Protein sequence: CASSQDRGGRFVGEQFF.

This clone was picked up many times. The junction differs from germline at one of its ends, possibly a read error. The chain uses TRBV4-1 and TRBJ1-1, with D tentatively TRBD1 (6 bases). Per germline, CDR1 MGHRA and CDR2 YSYEKL. The CDR3 is 15 amino acids. The CDR3 protein is CASSQGGNRDTEAFF. The DNA for the CDR3 is TGCGCCAGCAGCCAAGGAGGGAATAGGGACACAGAAGCTTTCTTT.

Comments on this clone: The junction shows a germline mismatch at one end, possibly a read error. The V gene is TRBV6-1, the J gene TRBJ1-1; no clear D. Germline V gene sequence: CDR1 MNHNS, CDR2 SASEGT. CDR3 length: 14 residues. The CDR3 sequence: CASSARPSGTEAFF. The CDR3 coding sequence is TGTGCCAGTAGTGCGAGACCCTCGGGCACTGAAGCTTTCTTT.

This clone was picked up many times. The genes are TRBV4-1 and TRBJ2-5; 7 bases agree with TRBD2. J was trimmed by 5 bases and V by 4 bases; bases with no gene match: 10. The CDR3 spans 15 residues. CDR1 is MGHRA, CDR2 YSYEKL, per germline. This CDR3 is CASSPGGVAGETQYF. CDR3 in DNA: TGCGCCAGCAGCCCGGGGGGAGTTGCCGGTGAGACCCAGTACTTC.

This clone is labeled as medium-sized. The rearrangement joins TRBV28 to TRBJ1-4, with D tentatively TRBD1 (6 bases). The CDR3 contains 14 residues. Trimming stripped 6 bases from V and 8 bases from J, with 16 bases between. Germline CDR1 MDHEN, CDR2 SYDVKM. CDR3 in DNA: TGTGCCAGCAGCCGGGACACCAAGGGGGAAAAACTGTTTTTT. Translating gives CASSRDTKGEKLFF. Full variable domain (missing parts from reference TRBV28 and TRBJ1-4): DVKVTQSSRYLVKRTGEKVFLECVQDMDHENMFWYRQDPGLGLRLIYFSYDVKMKEKGDIPEGYSVSREKKERFSLILESASTNQTSMYLCASSRDTKGEKLFFGSGTQLSVL.

The chain uses TRBV19 and TRBJ2-7; perhaps TRBD1 as D (6 bases). The CDR3 runs to 17 residues. The germline V gene has CDR1 LNHDA and CDR2 SQIVND (reference sequence). V was cut by 3 bases and J by 5 bases, with 23 bases left in between. CDR3 region: CASSIFGLQGIVNEQYF. The CDR3 DNA is TGTGCCAGTAGTATTTTCGGCTTACAGGGTATTGTCAACGAGCAGTACTTC.

As to this clone: A read error may be the cause here, since a much bigger clone is one base away. J is TRBJ2-7 and V is TRBV3-1, with 8 bases lining up with TRBD1. Germline CDR1 and CDR2: LGHDT and YNNKEL (reference sequence). The CDR3 covers 12 residues. This chain's CDR3 is CDWQGASYEQYF. The CDR3 nucleotides read TGTGACTGGCAGGGGGCCTCCTACGAGCAGTACTTC.

This clone was seen many times. This chain uses TRBV5-1 with TRBJ1-2, with a tentative D call TRBD1 (6 bases). This CDR3 has 14 amino acids. The germline V and J ends were trimmed by 0 bases and 4 bases, with 10 bases remaining between them. Germline V gene sequence: CDR1 SGHRS, CDR2 YFSETQ. Written as DNA, the CDR3 is TGCGCCAGCAGCTTGGATGGAGGGGGCTATGGCTACACCTTC. Amino acid sequence: CASSLDGGGYGYTF.

This clone occurred many times. The chain joins TRBV2 to TRBJ2-1; 8 bases fit TRBD2. This CDR3 comprises 15 residues. V lost 9 bases and J lost 10; bases outside the gene matches: 17. Looked up from germline, CDR1 is SNHLY and CDR2 is FYNNEI. The CDR3 sequence: CARGSGTLESGEQFF. DNA of the CDR3: TGTGCCAGGGGTAGCGGGACCCTCGAGAGTGGAGAGCAGTTCTTC.

This clone was seen ten or more times. The gene calls are TRBV5-1 and TRBJ1-1; the match to TRBD1 covers 9 bases. Losses at the gene ends were 4 bases for V and 0 bases for J; bases not matched to a gene: 7. This CDR3 is built from 16 residues. Germline V gene data show CDR1 as SGHRS and CDR2 as YFSETQ. The CDR3 DNA is TGCGCCAGCAGCCCGTACGGACAGGGGATGAACACTGAAGCTTTCTTT. It specifies CASSPYGQGMNTEAFF. Full variable domain (outside the CDR3, taken from reference TRBV5-1 and TRBJ1-1): KAGVTQTPRYLIKTRGQQVTLSCSPISGHRSVSWYQQTPGQGLQFLFEYFSETQRNKGNFPGRFSGRQFSNSRSEMNVSTLELGDSALYLCASSPYGQGMNTEAFFGQGTRLTVV.

This clone occurred many times. V is TRBV28 and J is TRBJ2-3, with 7 bases that match TRBD1. There are 16 residues in the CDR3. The J segment lost 1 base and the V segment lost 6 bases, leaving 10 bases of the junction unmatched. Germline V gene sequence: CDR1 MDHEN, CDR2 SYDVKM. The CDR3 DNA sequence: TGTGCCAGCAGCCAAAACAGGGGACCCGGCACAGATACGCAGTATTTT. Translation gives CASSQNRGPGTDTQYF.

For this clone: One end of the junction fails to match germline, which may point to a read error. The V call is TRBV18, the J call TRBJ1-4, with D possibly TRBD1 on 5 matching bases. Germline CDR1 and CDR2: KGHSH and LQKENI. The CDR3 is 16 amino acids. The DNA for the CDR3 is TGTGCCGGCTCACCCGGGGACTTAGCAACTAATGAAAAACTGTTTTTT. The encoded protein is CAGSPGDLATNEKLFF.

This clone was detected many times. The chain uses TRBV7-8 and TRBJ1-4; D might be TRBD1 (5 bases). This CDR3 comprises 15 residues. Looked up from germline, CDR1 is SGHVS and CDR2 is FQNEAQ. Trimming removed 2 bases from V and 3 bases from J, with 10 bases in between. This chain's CDR3 is CASSLSGVANEKLFF. For the CDR3, the DNA is TGTGCCAGCAGCTTATCGGGGGTGGCTAATGAAAAACTGTTTTTT.

This clone is classed as medium-sized. The V call is TRBV27, the J call TRBJ2-2, with 8 bases fitting TRBD1. V was pared by 5 bases and J by 5 bases, with 7 bases of the junction left unmatched. CDR1 and CDR2 from the germline V gene are MNHEY and SMNVEV (reference sequence). The length of the CDR3 is 15 residues. CDR3: CASSPRTGRTGELFF. Here the CDR3 DNA reads TGTGCCAGCAGTCCCAGGACAGGGCGGACCGGGGAGCTGTTTTTT.